What follows describes a single T cell receptor beta chain. Its specificity is not known. Germline assignment: CDR1 MNHEY and CDR2 SMNVEV (reference sequence). The CDR3 spans 15 residues. V was pared by 5 bases and J by 3 bases, with 5 bases of the junction left unmatched. The sample belongs to a study of OX40 agonist ivuxolimab in advanced cancers. Whole-study findings and limits: On average, CD8+ T cells showed a greater number of expanded clones than CD4+.

Repertoires were generated with immunoSEQ multiplex PCR, while TCRdb's copy carries only in-frame clones and drops some. The sample records roughly 15,000 clones, roughly 92% being singletons. The receptor was derived from an adult with an advanced solid tumor such as melanoma, head and neck, liver or kidney cancer. The sequenced sample was CD4+ or CD8+ T cells sorted from blood, obtained in a trial of the OX40 agonist ivuxolimab. The rearrangement joins TRBV27 to TRBJ2-5, with 11 bases lining up with TRBD2. In DNA, the CDR3 is TGTGCCAGCAGTCCATATAGCGGGAGGGAAGAGACCCAGTACTTC. Protein sequence: CASSPYSGREETQYF.